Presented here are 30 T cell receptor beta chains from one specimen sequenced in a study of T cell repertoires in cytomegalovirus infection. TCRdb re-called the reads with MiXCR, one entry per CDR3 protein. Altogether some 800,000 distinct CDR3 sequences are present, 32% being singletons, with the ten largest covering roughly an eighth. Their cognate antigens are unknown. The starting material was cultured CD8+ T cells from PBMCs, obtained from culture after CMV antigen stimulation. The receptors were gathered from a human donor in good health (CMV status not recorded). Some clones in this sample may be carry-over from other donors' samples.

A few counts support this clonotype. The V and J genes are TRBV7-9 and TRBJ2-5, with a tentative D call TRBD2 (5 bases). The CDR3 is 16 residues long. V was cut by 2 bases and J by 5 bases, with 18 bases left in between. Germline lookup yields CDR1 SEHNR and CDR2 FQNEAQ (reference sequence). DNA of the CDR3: TGTGCCAGCAGCTTAACAACAGAACCGACGGGGGAGACCCAGTACTTC. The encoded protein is CASSLTTEPTGETQYF. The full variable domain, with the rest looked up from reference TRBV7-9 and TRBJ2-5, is DTGVSQNPRHKITKRGQNVTFRCDPISEHNRLYWYRQTLGQGPEFLTYFQNEAQLEKSRLLSDRFSAERPKGSFSTLEIQRTEQGDSAMYLCASSLTTEPTGETQYFGPGTRLLVL.

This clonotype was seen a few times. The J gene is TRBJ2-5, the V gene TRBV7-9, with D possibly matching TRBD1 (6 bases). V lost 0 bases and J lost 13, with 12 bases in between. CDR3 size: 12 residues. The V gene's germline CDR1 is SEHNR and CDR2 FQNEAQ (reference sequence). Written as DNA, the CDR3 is TGTGCCAGCAGCTTAGCGTTACAGGGAAGGTACTTC. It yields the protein CASSLALQGRYF. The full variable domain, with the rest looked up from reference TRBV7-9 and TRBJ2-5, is DTGVSQNPRHKITKRGQNVTFRCDPISEHNRLYWYRQTLGQGPEFLTYFQNEAQLEKSRLLSDRFSAERPKGSFSTLEIQRTEQGDSAMYLCASSLALQGRYFGPGTRLLVL.

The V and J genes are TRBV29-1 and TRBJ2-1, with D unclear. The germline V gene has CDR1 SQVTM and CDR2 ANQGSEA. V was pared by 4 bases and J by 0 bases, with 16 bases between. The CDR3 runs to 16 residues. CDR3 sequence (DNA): TGCAGCGTTGTTGGTGGTGTCCTCAGCTCCTACAATGAGCAGTTCTTC. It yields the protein CSVVGGVLSSYNEQFF.

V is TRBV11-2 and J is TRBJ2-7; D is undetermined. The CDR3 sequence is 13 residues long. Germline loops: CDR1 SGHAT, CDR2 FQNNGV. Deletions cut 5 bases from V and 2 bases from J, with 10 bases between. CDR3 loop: CASSPGMAYEQYF. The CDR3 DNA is TGTGCCAGCAGCCCTGGAATGGCCTACGAGCAGTACTTC.

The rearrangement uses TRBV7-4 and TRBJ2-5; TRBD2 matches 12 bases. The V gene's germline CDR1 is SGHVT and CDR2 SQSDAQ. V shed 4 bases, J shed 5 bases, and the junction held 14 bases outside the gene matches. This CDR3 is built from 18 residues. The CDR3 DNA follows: TGTGCCAGCAGCTCACACGGGACTAGCGGGCCCTGGAGGGAGACCCAGTACTTC. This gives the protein CASSSHGTSGPWRETQYF.

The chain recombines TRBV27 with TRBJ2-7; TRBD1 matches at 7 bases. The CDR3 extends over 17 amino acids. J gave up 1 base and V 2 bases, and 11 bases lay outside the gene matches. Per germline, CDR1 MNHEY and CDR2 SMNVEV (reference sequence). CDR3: CASSLRGGQPLSYEQYV. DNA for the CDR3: TGTGCCAGCAGTTTAAGAGGGGGACAGCCCCTATCCTACGAGCAGTACGTC.

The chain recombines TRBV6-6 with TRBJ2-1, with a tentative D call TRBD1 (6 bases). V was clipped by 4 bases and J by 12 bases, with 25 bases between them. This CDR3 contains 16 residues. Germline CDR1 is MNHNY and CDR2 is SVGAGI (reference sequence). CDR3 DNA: TGTGCCAGCAGTTCCGACAGGCACCACACCTACCGACGGCAGTTCTTC. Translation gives CASSSDRHHTYRRQFF.

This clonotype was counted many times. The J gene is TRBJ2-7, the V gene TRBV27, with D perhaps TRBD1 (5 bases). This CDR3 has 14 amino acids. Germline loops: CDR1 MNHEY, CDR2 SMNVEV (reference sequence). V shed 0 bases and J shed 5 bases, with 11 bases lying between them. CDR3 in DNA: TGTGCCAGCAGTTTATCACCTCAGGGCCACGAGCAGTACTTC. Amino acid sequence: CASSLSPQGHEQYF.

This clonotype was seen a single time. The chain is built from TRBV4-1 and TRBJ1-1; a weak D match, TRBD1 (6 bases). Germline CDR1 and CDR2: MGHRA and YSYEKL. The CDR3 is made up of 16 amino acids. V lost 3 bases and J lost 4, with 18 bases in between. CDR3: CASSQDQAEGGTEAFF. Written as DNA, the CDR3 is TGCGCCAGCAGCCAGGACCAGGCCGAAGGGGGCACTGAAGCTTTCTTT.

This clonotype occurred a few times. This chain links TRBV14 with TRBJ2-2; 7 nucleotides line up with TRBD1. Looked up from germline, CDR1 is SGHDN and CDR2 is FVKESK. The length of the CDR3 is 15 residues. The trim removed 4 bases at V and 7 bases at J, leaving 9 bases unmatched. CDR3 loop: CASSPPGTASGELFF. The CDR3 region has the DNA TGTGCCAGCAGCCCACCCGGGACAGCGAGCGGGGAGCTGTTTTTT.

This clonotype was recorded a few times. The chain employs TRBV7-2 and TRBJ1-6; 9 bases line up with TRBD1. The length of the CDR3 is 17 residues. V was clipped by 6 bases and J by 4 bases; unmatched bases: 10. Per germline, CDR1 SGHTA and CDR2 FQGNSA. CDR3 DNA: TGTGCCAGCAGATCTAACAGGGGGCGAGGGTATAATTCACCCCTCCACTTT. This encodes CASRSNRGRGYNSPLHF.

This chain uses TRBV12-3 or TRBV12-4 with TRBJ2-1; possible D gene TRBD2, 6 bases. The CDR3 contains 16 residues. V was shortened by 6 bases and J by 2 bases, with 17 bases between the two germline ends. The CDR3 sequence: CASSPGLTSPYNEQFF. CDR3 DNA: TGTGCCAGCAGCCCCGGACTAACCAGCCCCTACAATGAGCAGTTCTTC.

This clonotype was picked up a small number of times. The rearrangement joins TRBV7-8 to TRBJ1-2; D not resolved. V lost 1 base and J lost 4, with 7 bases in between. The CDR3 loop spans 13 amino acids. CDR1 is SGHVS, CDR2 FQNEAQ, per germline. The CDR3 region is CASSLEVGYGYTF. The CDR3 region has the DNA TGTGCCAGCAGCTTAGAGGTGGGCTATGGCTACACCTTC.

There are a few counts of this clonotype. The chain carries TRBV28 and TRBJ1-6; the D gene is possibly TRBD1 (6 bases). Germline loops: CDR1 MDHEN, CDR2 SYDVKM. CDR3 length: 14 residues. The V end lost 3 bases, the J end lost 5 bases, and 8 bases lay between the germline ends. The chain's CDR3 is CASSLGADNSPLHF. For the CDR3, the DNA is TGTGCCAGCAGTTTGGGGGCAGATAATTCACCCCTCCACTTT.

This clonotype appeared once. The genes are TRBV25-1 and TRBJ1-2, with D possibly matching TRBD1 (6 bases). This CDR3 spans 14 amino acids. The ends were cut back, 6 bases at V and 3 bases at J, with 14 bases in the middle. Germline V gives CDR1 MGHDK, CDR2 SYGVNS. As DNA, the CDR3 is TGTGCCAGCAGCACAGGGACGGCGCACTATGGCTACACCTTC. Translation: CASSTGTAHYGYTF.

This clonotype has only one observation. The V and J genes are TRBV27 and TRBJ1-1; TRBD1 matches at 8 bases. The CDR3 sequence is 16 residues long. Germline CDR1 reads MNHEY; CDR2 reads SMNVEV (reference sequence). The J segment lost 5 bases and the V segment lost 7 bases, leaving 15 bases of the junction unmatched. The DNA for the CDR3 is TGTGCCAGCAACCCGGGACAGGTGGGGTTGGGTACTGAAGCTTTCTTT. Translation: CASNPGQVGLGTEAFF.

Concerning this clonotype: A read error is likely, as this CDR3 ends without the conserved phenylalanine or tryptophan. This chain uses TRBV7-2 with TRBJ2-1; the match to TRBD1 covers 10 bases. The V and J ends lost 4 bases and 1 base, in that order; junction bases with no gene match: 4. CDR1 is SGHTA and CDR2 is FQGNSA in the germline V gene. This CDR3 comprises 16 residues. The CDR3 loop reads CASSSTGQGSYNEQFL. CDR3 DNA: TGTGCCAGCAGCTCAACGGGACAGGGGTCCTACAATGAGCAGTTCTTA.

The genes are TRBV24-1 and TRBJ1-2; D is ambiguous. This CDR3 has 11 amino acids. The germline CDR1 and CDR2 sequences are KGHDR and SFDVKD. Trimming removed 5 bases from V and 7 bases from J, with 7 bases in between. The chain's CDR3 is CATSGGSGYTF. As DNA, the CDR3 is TGTGCCACCAGTGGAGGGTCTGGCTACACCTTC.

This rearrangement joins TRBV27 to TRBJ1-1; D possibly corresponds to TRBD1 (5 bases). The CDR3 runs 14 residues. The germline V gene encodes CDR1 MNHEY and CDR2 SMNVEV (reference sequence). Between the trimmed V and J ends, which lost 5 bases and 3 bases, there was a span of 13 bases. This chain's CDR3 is CASSAPGTDTEAFF. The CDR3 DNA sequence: TGTGCCAGCAGTGCCCCCGGGACCGACACTGAAGCTTTCTTT.

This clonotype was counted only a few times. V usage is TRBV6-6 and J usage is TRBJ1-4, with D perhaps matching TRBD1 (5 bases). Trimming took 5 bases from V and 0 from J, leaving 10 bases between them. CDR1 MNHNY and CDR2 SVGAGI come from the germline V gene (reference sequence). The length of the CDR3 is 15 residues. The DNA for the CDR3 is TGTGCCAGCAGTGTTGAAGGGGCAACTAATGAAAAACTGTTTTTT. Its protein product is CASSVEGATNEKLFF.

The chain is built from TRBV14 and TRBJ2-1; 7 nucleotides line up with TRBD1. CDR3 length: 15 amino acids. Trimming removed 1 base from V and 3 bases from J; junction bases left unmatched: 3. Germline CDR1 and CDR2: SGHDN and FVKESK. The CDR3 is CASSQVTGIYNEQFF. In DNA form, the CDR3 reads TGTGCCAGCAGCCAAGTGACAGGGATCTACAATGAGCAGTTCTTC.

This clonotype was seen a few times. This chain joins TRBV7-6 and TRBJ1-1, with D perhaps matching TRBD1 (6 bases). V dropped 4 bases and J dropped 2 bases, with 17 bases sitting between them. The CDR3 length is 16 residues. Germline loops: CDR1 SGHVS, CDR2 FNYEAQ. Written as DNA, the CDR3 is TGTGCCAGCAGCTCCCCGGGGGCGACAGTTAACACTGAAGCTTTCTTT. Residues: CASSSPGATVNTEAFF.

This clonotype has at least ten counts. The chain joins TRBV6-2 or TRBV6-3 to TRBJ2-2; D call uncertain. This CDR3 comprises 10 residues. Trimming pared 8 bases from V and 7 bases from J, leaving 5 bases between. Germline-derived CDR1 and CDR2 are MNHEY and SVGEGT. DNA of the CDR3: TGTGCCAGCGCTGGCGGGGAGCTGTTTTTT. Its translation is CASAGGELFF.

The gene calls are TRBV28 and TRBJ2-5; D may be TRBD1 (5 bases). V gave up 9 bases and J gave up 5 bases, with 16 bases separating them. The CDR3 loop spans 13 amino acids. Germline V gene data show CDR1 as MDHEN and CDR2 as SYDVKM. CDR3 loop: CASLHRFRETQYF. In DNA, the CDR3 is TGTGCCAGTCTCCACAGGTTCCGGGAGACCCAGTACTTC.

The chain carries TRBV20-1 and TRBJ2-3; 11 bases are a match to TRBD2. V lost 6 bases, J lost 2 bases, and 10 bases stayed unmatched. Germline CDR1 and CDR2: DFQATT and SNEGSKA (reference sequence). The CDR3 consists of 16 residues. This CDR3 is CSANSRLAGYTDTQYF. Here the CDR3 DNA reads TGCAGTGCCAACTCACGACTAGCGGGGTACACAGATACGCAGTATTTT.

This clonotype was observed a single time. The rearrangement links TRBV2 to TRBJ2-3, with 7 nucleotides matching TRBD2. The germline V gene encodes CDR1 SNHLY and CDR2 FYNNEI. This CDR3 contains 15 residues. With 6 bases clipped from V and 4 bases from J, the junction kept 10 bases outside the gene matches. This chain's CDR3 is CASSHAGEVADTQYF. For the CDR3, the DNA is TGTGCCAGCAGCCACGCGGGGGAGGTCGCAGATACGCAGTATTTT.

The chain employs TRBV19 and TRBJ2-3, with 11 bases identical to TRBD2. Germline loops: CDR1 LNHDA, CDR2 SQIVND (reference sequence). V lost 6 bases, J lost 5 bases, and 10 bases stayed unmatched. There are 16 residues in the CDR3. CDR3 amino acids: CASSPPASGGLDTQYF. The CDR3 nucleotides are TGTGCCAGTAGCCCCCCGGCTAGCGGGGGGTTAGATACGCAGTATTTT.

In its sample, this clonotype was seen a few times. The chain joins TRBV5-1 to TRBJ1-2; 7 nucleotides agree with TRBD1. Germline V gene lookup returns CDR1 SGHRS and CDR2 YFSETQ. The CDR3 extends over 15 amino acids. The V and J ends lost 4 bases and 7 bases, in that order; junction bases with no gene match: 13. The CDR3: CASSAKTTGKAGYTF. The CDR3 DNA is TGCGCCAGCAGCGCTAAAACGACAGGGAAGGCTGGCTACACCTTC. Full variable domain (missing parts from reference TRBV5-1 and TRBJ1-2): KAGVTQTPRYLIKTRGQQVTLSCSPISGHRSVSWYQQTPGQGLQFLFEYFSETQRNKGNFPGRFSGRQFSNSRSEMNVSTLELGDSALYLCASSAKTTGKAGYTFGSGTRLTVV.

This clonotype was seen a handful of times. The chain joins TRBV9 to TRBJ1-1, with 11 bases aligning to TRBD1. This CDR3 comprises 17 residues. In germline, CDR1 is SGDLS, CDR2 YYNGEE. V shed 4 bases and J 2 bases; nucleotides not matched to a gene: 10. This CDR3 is CASSSKDRGRLNTEAFF. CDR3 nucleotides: TGTGCCAGCAGCTCGAAGGACAGGGGGCGTCTCAACACTGAAGCTTTCTTT.

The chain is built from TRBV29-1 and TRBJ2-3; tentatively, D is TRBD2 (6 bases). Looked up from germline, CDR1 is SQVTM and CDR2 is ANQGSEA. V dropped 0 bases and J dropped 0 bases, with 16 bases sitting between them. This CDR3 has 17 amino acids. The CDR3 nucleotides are TGCAGCGTTGAAGACATGGGGGAGGAGGGGAGCACAGATACGCAGTATTTT. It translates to CSVEDMGEEGSTDTQYF.